This T cell receptor beta chain was captured in a study of cytomegalovirus exposure and HLA in healthy donors. Study-level information: Genotyping showed roughly 76% of a few hundred donors falling in the Caucasian-associated ancestry cluster. Study-level results: Later analysis identified a missense DCLRE1C variant that was linked to TCR beta V- and J-gene trimming. Confirmation was obtained in vitro that a few CMV-associated chains are specific for CMV antigens. The later analysis indicated that the majority of CMV-associated TCR beta chains appeared HLA-restricted.

The germline gives CDR1 SGDLS, CDR2 YYNGEE. V lost 2 bases to trimming and J lost 1 base, with 12 bases between them. This CDR3 spans 15 amino acids. This clone occurred once. Its antigen is still unknown. The PCR had 60 Vbeta and 13 Jbeta primers. Sequencing used immunoSEQ multiplex PCR; TCRdb keeps in-frame clones, though not all of them. The repertoire holds under 150,000 clones, approximately 70% seen once, with about 2.4% in the top ten. Sequences were obtained from PBMCs. The J gene is TRBJ1-1, the V gene TRBV9; a possible D gene is TRBD1 (5 bases). The origin of this receptor is an older woman in good health and CMV-seropositive. CDR3 protein: CASSVLGGRNTEAFF. CDR3 sequence (DNA): TGTGCCAGCAGCGTCCTGGGGGGTAGGAACACTGAAGCTTTCTTT.